The TCR beta chain described here comes from a study of OX40 agonist ivuxolimab in advanced cancers. Across the whole study: The study reported partial responses in three patients: one hepatocellular carcinoma, two cutaneous melanoma.

Sequenced by immunoSEQ multiplex PCR; TCRdb stores in-frame clones only, minus some. The sample carries about 64,000 clones, nearly 90% recorded once. The CDR3 has 16 amino acids. Germline loops: CDR1 SGHDN, CDR2 FVKESK. With 3 bases removed from V and 3 bases from J, the gap between germline ends came to 15 bases. The genes are TRBV14 and TRBJ2-1; D is undetermined. Sample: CD4+ or CD8+ T cells sorted from blood, taken in a trial of the OX40 agonist ivuxolimab. This receptor was taken from an adult with an advanced solid tumor such as melanoma, head and neck, liver or kidney cancer. The CDR3 region is CASSHSPLSSYNEQFF. The CDR3, as DNA: TGTGCCAGCAGCCATTCACCTCTATCGAGCTACAATGAGCAGTTCTTC.